This entry lists 4 T cell receptor beta chains sequenced from one sample in a study of chemoradiotherapy in HPV16-positive cancers. The data were produced by immunoSEQ multiplex PCR, yet TCRdb's version contains in-frame clones alone and is incomplete. Of about 25,000 clones listed, approximately 95% are singletons. Specimen collection occurred from a patient who underwent chemoradiotherapy. All receptors come from a human donor with HPV-associated anogenital cancer.

The chain joins TRBV25-1 to TRBJ2-1, with 8 bases that match TRBD2. This CDR3 is built from 16 residues. With V trimmed by 3 bases and J by 1 base, 5 bases remained unmatched. Germline V gene sequence: CDR1 MGHDK, CDR2 SYGVNS. This chain's CDR3 is CASSDPTSGSYNEQFF. The CDR3 DNA reads as TGTGCCAGCAGTGATCCAACTAGCGGATCCTACAATGAGCAGTTCTTC.

V and J are TRBV10-2 and TRBJ2-3; D is uncertain. The CDR3 is made up of 13 amino acids. CDR1 and CDR2 (germline): WSHSY, SAAADI. The V end was cut by 6 bases, the J end by 7 bases, with 14 bases between. CDR3 protein: CASREHDTNTQYF. DNA for the CDR3: TGCGCCAGCAGAGAACACGACACGAATACGCAGTATTTT.

This chain uses TRBV9 with TRBJ2-2; possibly TRBD1 for D (6 bases). CDR3 length: 16 amino acids. Germline-derived CDR1 and CDR2 are SGDLS and YYNGEE. V was shortened by 3 bases and J by 5 bases, with 17 bases between the two germline ends. CDR3 coding DNA: TGTGCCAGCAGCGCCGAACAGGGCGGGTATACCGGGGAGCTGTTTTTT. Translation: CASSAEQGGYTGELFF. Combining the CDR3 with reference TRBV9 and TRBJ2-2 gives the whole variable domain DSGVTQTPKHLITATGQRVTLRCSPRSGDLSVYWYQQSLDQGLQFLIQYYNGEERAKGNILERFSAQQFPDLHSELNLSSLELGDSALYFCASSAEQGGYTGELFFGEGSRLTVL.

The chain joins TRBV9 to TRBJ2-7; unclear D gene. The CDR3 consists of 13 residues. V lost 3 bases and J lost 7, with 14 bases in between. Germline V gene sequence: CDR1 SGDLS, CDR2 YYNGEE. CDR3 nucleotides: TGTGCCAGCAGCGAGACGTCCATTGCGGAGCAGTACTTC. As protein: CASSETSIAEQYF.